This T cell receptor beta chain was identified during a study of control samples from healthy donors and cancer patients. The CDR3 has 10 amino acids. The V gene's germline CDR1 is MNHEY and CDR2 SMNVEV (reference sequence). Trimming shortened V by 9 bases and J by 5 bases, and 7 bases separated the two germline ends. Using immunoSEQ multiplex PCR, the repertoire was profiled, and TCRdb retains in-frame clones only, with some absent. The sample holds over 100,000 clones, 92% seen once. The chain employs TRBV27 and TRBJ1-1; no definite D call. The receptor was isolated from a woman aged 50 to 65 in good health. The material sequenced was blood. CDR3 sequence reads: CASGWTEAFF. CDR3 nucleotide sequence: TGTGCCAGTGGCTGGACTGAAGCTTTCTTT.